This T cell receptor beta chain stems from a study of shared clonotypes between healthy human individuals. Findings and limits, study-wide: What limited the represented genetic and exposure-history diversity was the small number of donors. Clonotypes shared by all four donors outscored non-shared clonotypes in generation probability.

As concerns this clone: The target antigen is unknown.

The CDR3 totals 13 residues. V was shortened by 1 base and J by 4 bases, with 6 bases between the two germline ends. CDR1 is SGHDN, CDR2 FVKESK, per germline. Each subset's genomic DNA was shared equally among a number of immunoSEQ plates. Using immunoSEQ multiplex PCR, the repertoire was profiled, and TCRdb retains in-frame clones only, with some absent. This table has 1.6 million or so clones, over 95% appearing once. This sequence joins TRBV14 and TRBJ2-3; D is unresolved. The source material was naive CD4+ T cells sorted from blood. Subset reported: CD45RA+ positively selected. The receptor's source is a man aged 25-45 years in good health. The CDR3, as DNA: TGTGCCAGCAGCCAAGCCCTTGCAGATACGCAGTATTTT. Translating gives CASSQALADTQYF.